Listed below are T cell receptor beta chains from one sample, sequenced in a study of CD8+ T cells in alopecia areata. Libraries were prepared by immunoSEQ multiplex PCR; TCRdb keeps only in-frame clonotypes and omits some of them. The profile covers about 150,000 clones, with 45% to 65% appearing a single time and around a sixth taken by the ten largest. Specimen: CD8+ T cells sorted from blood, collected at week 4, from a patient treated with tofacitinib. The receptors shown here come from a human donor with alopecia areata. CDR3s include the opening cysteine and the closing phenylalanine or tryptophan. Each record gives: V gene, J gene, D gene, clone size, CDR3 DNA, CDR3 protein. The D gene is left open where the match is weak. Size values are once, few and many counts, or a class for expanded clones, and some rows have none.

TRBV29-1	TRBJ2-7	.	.	TGCAGCGTTGTTGAAGGCGGCTACGAGCAGTACTTC	CSVVEGGYEQYF
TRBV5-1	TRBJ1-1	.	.	TGCGCCAGCAGGAAATTGAACACTGAAGCTTTCTTT	CASRKLNTEAFF
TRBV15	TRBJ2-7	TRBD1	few	TGTGCCACCAGCATCCGGGACAGCTCCTACGAGCAGTACTTC	CATSIRDSSYEQYF
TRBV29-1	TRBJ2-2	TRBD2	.	TGCAGCGGTCTTAGCGGGGGTGCCGGGGAGCTGTTTTTT	CSGLSGGAGELFF
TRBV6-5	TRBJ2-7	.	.	TGTGCCAGCAGTTACTCTGACGGGTACGAGCAGTACTTC	CASSYSDGYEQYF
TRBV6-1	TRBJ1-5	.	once	TGTGCCAGCAGTCCGGGGGGGCAGCCCCAGCATTTT	CASSPGGQPQHF
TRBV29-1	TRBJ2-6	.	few	TGCAGCGTTGCGGGACTCCCATCTGGGGCCAACGTCCTGACTTTC	CSVAGLPSGANVLTF
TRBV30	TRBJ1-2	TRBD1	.	TGTGCCTGGAGTGTACCCTGGACAGGGGGCGACTATGGCTACACCTTC	CAWSVPWTGGDYGYTF
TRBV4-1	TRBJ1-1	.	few	TGCGCCAGCAGCCAAGGACGGATGAACACTGAAGCTTTCTTT	CASSQGRMNTEAFF
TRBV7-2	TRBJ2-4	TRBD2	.	TGTGCCAGCAGCTTCCCCCTGAACCCTCCGGGGGGGGCTGGAAACATTCAGTACTTC	CASSFPLNPPGGAGNIQYF
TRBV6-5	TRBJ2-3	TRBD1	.	TGTGCCAGCAGTTACCGGACAGGGACCACAGATACGCAGTATTTT	CASSYRTGTTDTQYF
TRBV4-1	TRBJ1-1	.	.	TGCGCCAGCAGCCAAGAGAGAGGTGGCGAGCAGGACACTGAAGCTTTCTTT	CASSQERGGEQDTEAFF
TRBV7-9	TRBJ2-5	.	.	TGTGCCAGCAGCACGCCAGGGTACCCGCAAGAGACCCAGTACTTC	CASSTPGYPQETQYF
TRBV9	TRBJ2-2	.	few	TGTGCCAGCAGCGAGATGGGAGCCGGGGAGCTGTTTTTT	CASSEMGAGELFF
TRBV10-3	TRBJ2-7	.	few	TGTGCCATCAGTGCGGGATACGAGCAGTACTTC	CAISAGYEQYF
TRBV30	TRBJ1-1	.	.	TGTGCCTGGAGCATGGGGGTGGGCACTGAAGCTTTCTTT	CAWSMGVGTEAFF
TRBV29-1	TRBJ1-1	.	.	TGCAGCGTTCTGGGGGCGCGGGCTGAAGCTTTCTTT	CSVLGARAEAFF
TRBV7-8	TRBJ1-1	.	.	TGTGCCAGCAGCTTAGTCCCGGACCGAACCGGCGGAGCTTTCTTT	CASSLVPDRTGGAFF
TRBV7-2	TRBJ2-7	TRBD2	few	TGTGCCAGCAGCTTAGCGCGGGGGGAGCAGTACTTC	CASSLARGEQYF
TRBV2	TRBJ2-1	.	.	TGTGCCAACGCACAGGGAGGGCAGTTCTTC	CANAQGGQFF
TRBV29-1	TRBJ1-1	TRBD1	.	TGCAGCGTTGAAGGGGGACAGACGAACACTGAAGCTTTCTTT	CSVEGGQTNTEAFF
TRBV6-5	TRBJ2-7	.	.	TGTGCCAGCGGCGAGTTTTCCTACGAGCAGTACTTC	CASGEFSYEQYF
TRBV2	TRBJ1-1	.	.	TGTGCCAGCACCGGGGGCCTGAACACTGAAGCTTTCTTT	CASTGGLNTEAFF
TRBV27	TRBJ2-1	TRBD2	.	TGTGCCAGCAGTTTACGGGGGGGCGTGGATGAGCAGTTCTTC	CASSLRGGVDEQFF
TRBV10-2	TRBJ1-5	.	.	TGCGCCAGCAGTGAGTTCAGGGGTACGCCCCAGCATTTT	CASSEFRGTPQHF
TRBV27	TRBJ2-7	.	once	TGTGCCAGCAGTGGTGGCCCTGGGCAGGGCGATCTCGAGCAGTACTTC	CASSGGPGQGDLEQYF
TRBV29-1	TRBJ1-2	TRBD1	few	TGCAGCGTAGGCGACAGGGTGGATGGCTACACCTTC	CSVGDRVDGYTF
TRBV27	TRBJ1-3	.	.	TGTGCCAGCAGGGGCAGGGTAACTGGAAACACCATATATTTT	CASRGRVTGNTIYF
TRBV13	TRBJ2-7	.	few	TGTGCCAGCCGCAGGGGAGGATACGAGCAGTACTTC	CASRRGGYEQYF
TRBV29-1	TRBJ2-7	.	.	TGCAGCGTTCAGGGTTTCGGGACCTACGAGCAGTACTTC	CSVQGFGTYEQYF
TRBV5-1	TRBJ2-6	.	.	TGCGCCAGCAGCTTGGACGGTGCTGGCGGGGCCAACGTCCTGACTTTC	CASSLDGAGGANVLTF